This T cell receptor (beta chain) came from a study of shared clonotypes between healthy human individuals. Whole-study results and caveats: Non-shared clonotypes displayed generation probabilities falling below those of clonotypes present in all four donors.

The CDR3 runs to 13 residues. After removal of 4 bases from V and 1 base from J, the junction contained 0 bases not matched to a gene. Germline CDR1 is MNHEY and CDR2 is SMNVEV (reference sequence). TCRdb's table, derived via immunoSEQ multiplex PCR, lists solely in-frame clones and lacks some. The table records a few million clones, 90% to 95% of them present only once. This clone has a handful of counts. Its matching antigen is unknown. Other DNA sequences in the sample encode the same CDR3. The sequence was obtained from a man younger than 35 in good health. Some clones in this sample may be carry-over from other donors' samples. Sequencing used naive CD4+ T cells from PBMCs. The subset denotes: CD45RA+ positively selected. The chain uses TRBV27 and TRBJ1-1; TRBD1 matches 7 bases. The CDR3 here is CASSYRGNTEAFF. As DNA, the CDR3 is TGTGCCAGCAGTTACAGGGGGAACACTGAAGCTTTCTTT.